The 14 T cell receptor beta chains below were found in one sample sequenced in a study of identical twins. Using its own MiXCR run on the 5' RACE reads, TCRdb lists one record per CDR3 protein. The sample contains roughly 260,000 distinct CDR3 sequences, 6% to 8% of which appear only once. The sample also formed part of further work on yellow fever vaccine responses in identical twins.

The sample comprised CD8+ T cells sorted from blood. The receptors were sampled from a woman under 30 in good health.

This rearrangement joins TRBV27 to TRBJ2-5, with D tentatively TRBD2 (6 bases). CDR3 length: 16 residues. CDR1 and CDR2 from the germline V gene are MNHEY and SMNVEV (reference sequence). Trimming removed 5 bases at V and 0 bases at J, with 16 bases between. The CDR3 DNA reads as TGTGCCAGCAGTCCATGGGACTCGACCGACCAAGAGACCCAGTACTTC. This codes for CASSPWDSTDQETQYF.

Only a few counts were recorded for this clonotype. The chain has TRBV7-6 and TRBJ1-4, with 10 bases aligning to TRBD1. CDR1 and CDR2 (germline): SGHVS, FNYEAQ. The ends lost 5 bases at V and 8 bases at J; junction bases unmatched: 11. This CDR3 contains 16 residues. The CDR3, as DNA: TGTGCCAGCAGCGACCACTCCGGGACAGGGGAGGAAAAACTGTTTTTT. Amino acids: CASSDHSGTGEEKLFF.

The chain links TRBV20-1 to TRBJ2-5; perhaps TRBD2 as D (5 bases). The CDR3 spans 15 residues. Looked up from germline, CDR1 is DFQATT and CDR2 is SNEGSKA (reference sequence). Trimming stripped 0 bases from V and 1 base from J, with 12 bases between. The CDR3 is CSARDEGWGQETQYF. CDR3 sequence (DNA): TGCAGTGCTAGAGACGAGGGATGGGGCCAAGAGACCCAGTACTTC.

This clonotype was picked up many times. This chain links TRBV6-1 with TRBJ2-1; the match to TRBD2 covers 10 bases. The CDR3 totals 15 residues. With 6 bases clipped from V and 0 bases from J, the junction kept 2 bases outside the gene matches. Germline V gives CDR1 MNHNS, CDR2 SASEGT. The CDR3 here is CASSEREGSYNEQFF. The DNA of the CDR3 is TGTGCCAGCAGCGAGCGGGAGGGCTCCTACAATGAGCAGTTCTTC.

This chain joins TRBV5-1 and TRBJ1-2, with 7 bases that match TRBD1. The CDR3 length is 19 residues. Germline-derived CDR1 and CDR2 are SGHRS and YFSETQ. Germline trimming cut 0 bases from V and 8 bases from J; bases unmatched to any gene: 22. CDR3 nucleotides: TGCGCCAGCAGCTTGGCTTGGCCACGGACAGGATCAGATGTAGGAGGCTACACCTTC. As protein: CASSLAWPRTGSDVGGYTF.

This chain uses TRBV20-1 with TRBJ1-1; D possibly corresponds to TRBD1 (5 bases). The V end was cut by 2 bases, the J end by 1 base, with 11 bases between. Germline CDR1 reads DFQATT; CDR2 reads SNEGSKA (reference sequence). This CDR3 is 14 amino acids long. CDR3 amino acids: CSARYGRANTEAFF. CDR3 in DNA: TGCAGTGCTAGATACGGCAGGGCGAACACTGAAGCTTTCTTT.

This clonotype has a handful of counts. This rearrangement joins TRBV21-1 to TRBJ2-2. TRBV21-1 counts as a pseudogene. The CDR3 spans 11 residues. DNA of the CDR3: TGTGCCAGCGCTGGGACCGGGGAGCTGTTTTTT. It encodes CASAGTGELFF.

The rearrangement uses TRBV7-6 and TRBJ2-1; TRBD1 agrees at 7 bases. Unmatched junction bases numbered 7, after V lost 3 bases and J lost 5 bases. CDR1 and CDR2 (germline): SGHVS, FNYEAQ. The CDR3 runs to 15 residues. The CDR3: CASSLGQSLNNEQFF. The CDR3 DNA reads as TGTGCCAGCAGCTTGGGACAGAGTTTGAACAATGAGCAGTTCTTC.

This clonotype has ten or more counts. The chain is built from TRBV7-8 and TRBJ2-3; D not certain. Per the germline V gene, CDR1 is SGHVS and CDR2 is FQNEAQ. Trimming removed 8 bases at V and 1 base at J, with 16 bases between. The CDR3 sequence is 15 residues long. The CDR3 region has the DNA TGTGCCAGCGCTCTACCGGTTGCGGGCACAGATACGCAGTATTTT. Its protein is CASALPVAGTDTQYF.

This clonotype was observed many times. The rearrangement links TRBV4-1 to TRBJ2-3; TRBD2 might be the D (6 bases). Between the trimmed V and J ends, which lost 3 bases and 2 bases, there was a span of 15 bases. CDR1 and CDR2 (germline): MGHRA, YSYEKL. The CDR3 has 16 amino acids. Here the CDR3 reads CASSQSPGGVTDTQYF. The CDR3 DNA reads as TGCGCCAGCAGCCAGAGCCCCGGGGGTGTCACAGATACGCAGTATTTT.

This clonotype was observed a handful of times. The chain carries TRBV4-2 and TRBJ2-1, with D perhaps matching TRBD2 (5 bases). V gave up 3 bases and J gave up 10 bases, with 13 bases separating them. The CDR3 consists of 13 residues. CDR1 is LGHNA, CDR2 YNFKEQ, per germline. The CDR3: CASSHPLEEEQFF. The CDR3 DNA reads TGTGCCAGCAGCCACCCACTAGAGGAAGAGCAGTTCTTC.

There are many counts of this clonotype. The chain carries TRBV4-1 and TRBJ2-1; D unresolved. V was clipped by 1 base and J by 6 bases, with 13 bases between them. Germline CDR1 is MGHRA and CDR2 is YSYEKL. The CDR3 totals 15 residues. The CDR3 sequence is CASSQVQTSINEQFF. In nucleotides, the CDR3 is TGCGCCAGCAGCCAAGTACAGACCAGCATCAATGAGCAGTTCTTC.

This clonotype has a count of ten or more. The rearrangement links TRBV12-3 or TRBV12-4 to TRBJ2-3; perhaps TRBD2 as D (5 bases). The CDR3 consists of 12 residues. The ends were cut back, 4 bases at V and 7 bases at J, with 9 bases in the middle. As DNA, the CDR3 is TGTGCCAGCAGTTATGAGGGATATACGCAGTATTTT. Translation: CASSYEGYTQYF.

This clonotype has ten or more counts. The CDR3 DNA reads as TGCGCCAGCAGCTCGGATCCAAGCACAGATACGCAGTATTTT. Its protein product is CASSSDPSTDTQYF. The chain employs TRBV5-1 and TRBJ2-3; the D is unclear. The ends were cut back, 3 bases at V and 0 bases at J, with 8 bases in the middle. This CDR3 has 14 residues. Germline V gene data show CDR1 as SGHRS and CDR2 as YFSETQ.